A single sample is the source of the 15 T cell receptor beta chains below, sequenced in a study of T cell repertoires in cytomegalovirus infection. TCRdb called the reads again in MiXCR, with one record for every CDR3 protein. The data show hundreds of thousands of distinct CDR3 sequences, with roughly a quarter seen just once and 6.5% to 10% held by the top ten. Material for sequencing was CD8+ T cells from PBMCs. The receptors were gathered from a human donor in good health (CMV status not recorded). Some clones in this sample may be carry-over from other donors' samples.

There are many counts of this clonotype. The CDR3 spells CASSLLDSGGYEQYV. CDR3 DNA: TGTGCCAGCAGCCTCCTGGATAGCGGGGGCTACGAGCAGTACGTC. The rearrangement links TRBV7-2 to TRBJ2-7; 9 bases agree with TRBD2. The CDR3 runs 15 residues. The V and J ends lost 5 bases and 3 bases, in that order; junction bases with no gene match: 8. Germline V gene sequence: CDR1 SGHTA, CDR2 FQGNSA.

This clonotype was counted only a few times. This chain connects TRBV20-1 to TRBJ2-3; a weak D match, TRBD1 (5 bases). Looked up from germline, CDR1 is DFQATT and CDR2 is SNEGSKA (reference sequence). Trimming pared 4 bases from V and 6 bases from J, leaving 17 bases between. There are 14 residues in the CDR3. CDR3 sequence: CSATQGLRIDTQYF. The CDR3 nucleotides read TGCAGTGCTACCCAGGGTCTACGCATCGATACGCAGTATTTT.

This clonotype occurred a few times. The chain couples TRBV6-8 to TRBJ2-5; the D gene is possibly TRBD2 (6 bases). This CDR3 comprises 16 residues. Germline V gives CDR1 MNHGY, CDR2 SAAAGT. Trimming took off 7 bases at V and 4 bases at J, with 22 bases between the two ends. DNA of the CDR3: TGTGCCAGCACCGATCTGGAGGGGATCATCCGAGAGACCCAGTACTTC. Protein: CASTDLEGIIRETQYF.

This clonotype turned up a few times. This rearrangement joins TRBV5-6 to TRBJ2-7, with no clear D. Per germline, CDR1 SGHDT and CDR2 YYEEEE. The CDR3 totals 15 residues. The CDR3 sequence is CASSPTLRVENEGVV. The CDR3 coding sequence is TGTGCCAGCAGCCCTACCCTTCGGGTGGAAAATGAAGGAGTCGTC.

This clonotype was detected a few times. In DNA, the CDR3 is TGTGCCAGCAGTTGGACTAGCGGGGGGGATCGCTACAATGAGCAGTTCTTC. As protein: CASSWTSGGDRYNEQFF. The rearrangement uses TRBV12-3 or TRBV12-4 and TRBJ2-1; 15 nucleotides agree with TRBD2. The CDR3 spans 17 residues. The trim removed 4 bases at V and 3 bases at J, leaving 4 bases unmatched.

In its sample, this clonotype was seen many times. The chain combines TRBV7-9 with TRBJ1-6, with D possibly being TRBD1 (5 bases). Trimming shortened V by 5 bases and J by 13 bases, and 15 bases separated the two germline ends. Germline CDR1 reads SEHNR; CDR2 reads FQNEAQ (reference sequence). The CDR3 sequence is 13 residues long. The CDR3 DNA sequence: TGTGCCAGCAGCCCCAGAGGACAAACGCCCCTCCACTTT. Translating it yields CASSPRGQTPLHF.

This clonotype showed up many times. The J gene is TRBJ1-1, the V gene TRBV7-6, with a tentative D call TRBD1 (5 bases). The CDR3 is 16 amino acids. V lost 4 bases and J lost 4, with 19 bases in between. Germline-derived CDR1 and CDR2 are SGHVS and FNYEAQ. The DNA of the CDR3 is TGTGCCAGCAGCTACCACCGGTCGGGGCTAGGCACTGAAGCTTTCTTT. Its translation is CASSYHRSGLGTEAFF.

There are many counts of this clonotype. V gene TRBV4-1 combines with J gene TRBJ2-7; 10 nucleotides line up with TRBD2. The CDR3 covers 15 residues. V shed 0 bases and J 10 bases; nucleotides not matched to a gene: 9. CDR1 is MGHRA and CDR2 is YSYEKL in the germline V gene. As DNA, the CDR3 is TGCGCCAGCAGCCAAGAAAGAGCGGGGGGGCCGGACCAGTACTTC. Translated: CASSQERAGGPDQYF.

The chain joins TRBV27 to TRBJ2-3, with no clear D. The CDR3 consists of 13 residues. Germline-derived CDR1 and CDR2 are MNHEY and SMNVEV (reference sequence). Trimming took 11 bases from V and 2 from J, leaving 14 bases between them. CDR3 amino acids: CAAQNQATDTQYF. CDR3 in DNA: TGTGCCGCTCAGAACCAGGCCACAGATACGCAGTATTTT.

This clonotype was seen at least ten times. The chain combines TRBV12-3 or TRBV12-4 with TRBJ2-2; the D call may be TRBD1 or TRBD2 (5 bases each). Trimming removed 5 bases at V and 5 bases at J, with 21 bases between. The CDR3 is 17 amino acids. The CDR3 protein is CASSPGTNLLGTGELFF. CDR3 nucleotides: TGTGCCAGCAGTCCAGGGACCAACCTTCTAGGTACCGGGGAGCTGTTTTTT.

The gene calls are TRBV28 and TRBJ2-7; 7 bases are shared with TRBD2. V shed 5 bases and J 0 bases; nucleotides not matched to a gene: 10. Germline CDR1 MDHEN, CDR2 SYDVKM. This CDR3 is built from 16 residues. CDR3 bases: TGTGCCAGCAGTACTCTTCCGGGACTAAGCTCCTACGAGCAGTACTTC. The encoded protein is CASSTLPGLSSYEQYF.

For this clonotype: It may be a read error: a sequence one base away is much more abundant. The rearrangement links TRBV7-6 to TRBJ1-2; D unresolved. This CDR3 spans 14 amino acids. The V gene lost 5 bases and the J gene lost 1 base, with 11 bases spanning the gap. Germline lookup yields CDR1 SGHVS and CDR2 FNYEAQ. CDR3 region: CASSLRSFNYGYTF. In nucleotides, the CDR3 is TGTGCCAGCAGCCTACGGTCGTTTAACTATGGCTACACCTTC.

V gene TRBV27 combines with J gene TRBJ2-3, with D possibly TRBD2 on 7 matching bases. This CDR3 contains 17 residues. Per the germline V gene, CDR1 is MNHEY and CDR2 is SMNVEV (reference sequence). V lost 7 bases and J lost 3, with 23 bases in between. CDR3 sequence reads: CASTLAYGGARTDTQYF. CDR3 nucleotide sequence: TGTGCCAGCACCCTAGCCTATGGGGGGGCGAGGACAGATACGCAGTATTTT.

This clonotype was picked up many times. The CDR3 bases are TGCGCCAGCAGCCTGTCCTCGGAGACCCAGTACTTC. Residues: CASSLSSETQYF. The chain employs TRBV4-3 and TRBJ2-5; the D is unclear. Germline V gives CDR1 LGHNA, CDR2 YSLEER. The CDR3 is made up of 12 amino acids. Trimming stripped 4 bases from V and 5 bases from J, with 8 bases between.

Many counts were recorded for this clonotype. V is TRBV12-3 or TRBV12-4 and J is TRBJ1-4, with 8 bases aligning to TRBD1. The CDR3 spans 17 residues. Trimming cost V 5 bases and J 3 bases; bases outside gene matches: 11. This chain's CDR3 is CASSLTGGGEANEKLFF. CDR3 DNA sequence: TGTGCCAGCAGTCTCACAGGGGGAGGAGAGGCTAATGAAAAACTGTTTTTT.